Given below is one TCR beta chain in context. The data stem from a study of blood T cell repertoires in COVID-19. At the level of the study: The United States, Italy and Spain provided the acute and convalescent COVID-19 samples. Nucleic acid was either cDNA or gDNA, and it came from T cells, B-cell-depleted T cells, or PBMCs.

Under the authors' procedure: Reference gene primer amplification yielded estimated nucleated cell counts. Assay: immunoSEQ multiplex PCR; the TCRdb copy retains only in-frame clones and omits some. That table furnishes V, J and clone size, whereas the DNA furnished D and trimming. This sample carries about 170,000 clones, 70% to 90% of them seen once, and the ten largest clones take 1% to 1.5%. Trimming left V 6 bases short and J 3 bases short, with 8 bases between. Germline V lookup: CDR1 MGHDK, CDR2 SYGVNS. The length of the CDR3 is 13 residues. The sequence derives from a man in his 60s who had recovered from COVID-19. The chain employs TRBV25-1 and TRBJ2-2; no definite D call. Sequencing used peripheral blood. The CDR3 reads CASSPGYTGELFF. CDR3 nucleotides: TGTGCCAGCAGCCCAGGATACACCGGGGAGCTGTTTTTT.